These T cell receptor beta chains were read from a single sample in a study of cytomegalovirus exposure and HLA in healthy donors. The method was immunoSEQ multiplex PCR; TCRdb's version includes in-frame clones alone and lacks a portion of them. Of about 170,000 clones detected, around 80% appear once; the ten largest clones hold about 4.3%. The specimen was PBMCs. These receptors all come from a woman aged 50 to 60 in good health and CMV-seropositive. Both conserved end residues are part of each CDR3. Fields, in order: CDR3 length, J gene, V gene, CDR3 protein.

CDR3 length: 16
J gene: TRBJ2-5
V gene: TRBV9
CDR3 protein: CASSVVGLAGQETQYF

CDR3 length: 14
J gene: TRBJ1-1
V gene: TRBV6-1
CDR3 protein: CASSHGRKGAEAFF

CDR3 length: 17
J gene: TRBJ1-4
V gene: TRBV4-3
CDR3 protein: CASSQDPGGATNEKLFF

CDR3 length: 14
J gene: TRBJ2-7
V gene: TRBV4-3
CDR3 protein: CASSAGQGFYEQYF

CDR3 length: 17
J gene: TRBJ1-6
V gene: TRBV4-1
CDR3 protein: CASSQVTGAMLESPLHF

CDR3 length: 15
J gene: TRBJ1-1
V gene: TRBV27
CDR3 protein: CASSRTRVHDTEAFF

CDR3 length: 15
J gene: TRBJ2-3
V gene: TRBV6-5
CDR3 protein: CASSYDRRSTDTQYF

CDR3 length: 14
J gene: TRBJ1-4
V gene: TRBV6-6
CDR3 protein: CASSSTELNEKLFF

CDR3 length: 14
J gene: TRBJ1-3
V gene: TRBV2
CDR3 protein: CASSDGVYGNTIYF

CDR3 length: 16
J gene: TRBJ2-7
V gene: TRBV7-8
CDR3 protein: CASSLGPLAGGYEQYF

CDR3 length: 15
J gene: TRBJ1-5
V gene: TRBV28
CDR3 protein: CASSFLDRTNQPQHF

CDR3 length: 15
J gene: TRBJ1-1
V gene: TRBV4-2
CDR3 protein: CASSSLDSRNTEAFF

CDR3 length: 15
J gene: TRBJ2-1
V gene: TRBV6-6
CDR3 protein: CASSPRGWSYNEQFF

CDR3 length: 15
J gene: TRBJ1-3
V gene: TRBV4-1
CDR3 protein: CASSQDSSNRNTIYF

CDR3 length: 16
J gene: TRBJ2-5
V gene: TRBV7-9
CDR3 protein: CASTNLRDREQETQYF

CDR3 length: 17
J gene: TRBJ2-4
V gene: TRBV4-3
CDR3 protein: CASSQESRGLTKNIQYF

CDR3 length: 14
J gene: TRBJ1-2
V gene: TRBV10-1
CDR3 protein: CASSHRVPEDGYTF

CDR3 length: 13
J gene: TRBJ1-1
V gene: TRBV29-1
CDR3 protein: CSVGTGGNTEAFF

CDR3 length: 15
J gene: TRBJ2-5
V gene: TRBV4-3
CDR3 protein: CASSRGGRGKETQYF

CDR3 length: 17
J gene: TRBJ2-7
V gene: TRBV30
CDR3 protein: CAWRQYGTGTSSYEQYF

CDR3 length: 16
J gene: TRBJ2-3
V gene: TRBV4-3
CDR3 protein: CASSQDFSQVTDTQYF

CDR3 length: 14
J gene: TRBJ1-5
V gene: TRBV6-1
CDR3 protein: CASSEGTGGQPQHF

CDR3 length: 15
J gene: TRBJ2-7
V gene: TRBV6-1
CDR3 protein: CASSEFYLSSYGQYF

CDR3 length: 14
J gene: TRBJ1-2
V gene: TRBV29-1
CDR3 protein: CSVGTGTGDYGYTF

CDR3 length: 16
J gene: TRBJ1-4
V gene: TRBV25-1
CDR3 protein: CASSEYGGLPYEKLFF

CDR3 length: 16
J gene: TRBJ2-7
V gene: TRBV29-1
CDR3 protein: CSVVGLDLRGSYEQYF

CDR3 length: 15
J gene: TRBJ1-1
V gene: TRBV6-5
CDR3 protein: CASSYSGTGGTEAFF

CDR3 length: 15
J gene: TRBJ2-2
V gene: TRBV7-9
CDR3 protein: CASSLGTRSPGELFF

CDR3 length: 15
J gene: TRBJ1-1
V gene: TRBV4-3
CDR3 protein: CASSQDRGLGTEAFF

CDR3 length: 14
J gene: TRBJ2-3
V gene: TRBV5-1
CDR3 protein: CASSLDLGTDTQYF

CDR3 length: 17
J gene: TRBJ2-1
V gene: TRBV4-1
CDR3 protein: CASSQDSPGGNYNEQFF

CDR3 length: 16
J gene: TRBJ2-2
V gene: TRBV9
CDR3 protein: CASSATGGEVAGELFF

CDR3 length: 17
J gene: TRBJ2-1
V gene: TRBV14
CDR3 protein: CASSQEMGLAGYNEQFF

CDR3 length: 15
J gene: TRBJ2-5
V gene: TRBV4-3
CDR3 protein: CASSQDRASMETQYF

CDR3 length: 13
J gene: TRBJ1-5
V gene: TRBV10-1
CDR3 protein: CASSLDIDQPQHF

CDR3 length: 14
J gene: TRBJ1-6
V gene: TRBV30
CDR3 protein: CAWSGGTDNSPLHF

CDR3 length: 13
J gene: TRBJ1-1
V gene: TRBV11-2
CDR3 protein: CASSLSDLEKAFF

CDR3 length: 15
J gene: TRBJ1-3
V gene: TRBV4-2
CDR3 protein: CASSQDRGNGNTIYF

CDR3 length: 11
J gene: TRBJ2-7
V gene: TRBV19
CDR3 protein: CASSRGGEQYF

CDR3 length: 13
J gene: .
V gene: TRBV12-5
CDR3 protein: CASGPPGLYEQYF